These 10 T cell receptor beta chains originate from one sample sequenced in a study of PD-L1 blockade in urothelial cancer. Only in-frame clones appear in the TCRdb table, and some are missing; sequencing was by immunoSEQ multiplex PCR. The sample has just under 40,000 clones, around 89% seen once; the top ten hold roughly 2.1%. Sequencing used PBMCs, obtained around atezolizumab (anti-PD-L1) treatment. Every receptor here comes from a man between 60 and 75 years old with urothelial cancer.

The V and J genes are TRBV9 and TRBJ2-2; possible D gene TRBD1, 6 bases. V was pared by 4 bases and J by 4 bases, with 14 bases between. This CDR3 contains 15 residues. Germline V gene lookup returns CDR1 SGDLS and CDR2 YYNGEE. CDR3 sequence (DNA): TGTGCCAGCAGCCCCAGAACAGGGTCCACCGGGGAGCTGTTTTTT. Protein: CASSPRTGSTGELFF.

V gene TRBV29-1 combines with J gene TRBJ2-1, with TRBD2 identical over 9 bases. With 4 bases clipped from V and 3 bases from J, the junction kept 4 bases outside the gene matches. Germline V gene lookup returns CDR1 SQVTM and CDR2 ANQGSEA. The CDR3 is made up of 14 amino acids. CDR3 sequence: CSVGLAVFYNEQFF. The DNA of the CDR3 is TGCAGCGTTGGACTAGCGGTATTCTACAATGAGCAGTTCTTC.

V and J are TRBV6-6 and TRBJ2-3; unclear D gene. Trimming pared 5 bases from V and 0 bases from J, leaving 9 bases between. The CDR3 has 14 residues. CDR1 is MNHNY, CDR2 SVGAGI, per germline (reference sequence). Written as DNA, the CDR3 is TGTGCCAGCAGTGATCGCGAAAGCACAGATACGCAGTATTTT. Translation gives CASSDRESTDTQYF.

The chain combines TRBV19 with TRBJ1-5; no definite D call. The CDR3 extends over 14 amino acids. Germline V gene sequence: CDR1 LNHDA, CDR2 SQIVND (reference sequence). V was trimmed by 7 bases and J by 4 bases, leaving 14 bases between them. CDR3 protein: CASTLAPGNQPQHF. The CDR3 DNA reads TGTGCCAGTACCCTCGCTCCCGGGAATCAGCCCCAGCATTTT.

This sequence joins TRBV28 and TRBJ1-2; TRBD1 aligns across 8 bases. This CDR3 has 17 amino acids. Losses at the gene ends were 1 base for V and 7 bases for J; bases not matched to a gene: 14. Looked up from germline, CDR1 is MDHEN and CDR2 is SYDVKM. The CDR3 coding sequence is TGTGCCAGCAGTTTATTACACCCAGGACAGGGCCAAGCTGGCTACACCTTC. Amino acids: CASSLLHPGQGQAGYTF.

The chain employs TRBV27 and TRBJ2-3; the match to TRBD1 covers 9 bases. Per the germline V gene, CDR1 is MNHEY and CDR2 is SMNVEV (reference sequence). Unmatched junction bases numbered 16, after V lost 5 bases and J lost 4 bases. The CDR3 length is 18 residues. CDR3 protein: CASSHLRSTGGKADTQYF. CDR3 bases: TGTGCCAGCAGTCACCTAAGATCAACAGGGGGCAAGGCAGATACGCAGTATTTT.

This clone has a handful of counts. Other nucleotide sequences from this sample produce the same CDR3. The genes are TRBV5-4 and TRBJ2-3; 12 bases align to TRBD2. J gave up 1 base and V 4 bases, and 4 bases lay outside the gene matches. Germline CDR1 and CDR2: SGHNT and YYREEE (reference sequence). The CDR3 totals 16 residues. The CDR3 region is CASSKGLAGGTDTQYF. CDR3 bases: TGTGCCAGCAGCAAGGGACTAGCGGGCGGCACAGATACGCAGTATTTT.

This chain joins TRBV5-6 and TRBJ2-5; a weak D match, TRBD2 (5 bases). Trimming removed 1 base from V and 1 base from J, with 8 bases in between. The germline V gene has CDR1 SGHDT and CDR2 YYEEEE. CDR3 length: 14 residues. The CDR3: CASSLSGIQETQYF. CDR3 nucleotide sequence: TGTGCCAGCAGCTTGTCGGGGATCCAAGAGACCCAGTACTTC.

The rearrangement uses TRBV2 and TRBJ2-2; TRBD1 matches at 7 bases. The CDR3 totals 15 residues. The germline gives CDR1 SNHLY, CDR2 FYNNEI. The V segment lost 5 bases and the J segment 7 bases; nucleotides outside the gene matches: 10. As DNA, the CDR3 is TGTGCCAGCAGTCCCCTCGGGACAGCGGTCGGGGAGCTGTTTTTT. Its protein product is CASSPLGTAVGELFF.

Notes on this clone: The same CDR3 arises from other DNA sequences in this sample as well. The chain is built from TRBV9 and TRBJ2-7, with TRBD1 matching over 8 bases. Germline CDR1 and CDR2: SGDLS and YYNGEE. V shed 1 base, J shed 6 bases, and the junction held 3 bases outside the gene matches. The CDR3 has 13 residues. This chain's CDR3 is CASSVTTGGEQYF. CDR3 coding DNA: TGTGCCAGCAGCGTAACTACAGGGGGCGAGCAGTACTTC.